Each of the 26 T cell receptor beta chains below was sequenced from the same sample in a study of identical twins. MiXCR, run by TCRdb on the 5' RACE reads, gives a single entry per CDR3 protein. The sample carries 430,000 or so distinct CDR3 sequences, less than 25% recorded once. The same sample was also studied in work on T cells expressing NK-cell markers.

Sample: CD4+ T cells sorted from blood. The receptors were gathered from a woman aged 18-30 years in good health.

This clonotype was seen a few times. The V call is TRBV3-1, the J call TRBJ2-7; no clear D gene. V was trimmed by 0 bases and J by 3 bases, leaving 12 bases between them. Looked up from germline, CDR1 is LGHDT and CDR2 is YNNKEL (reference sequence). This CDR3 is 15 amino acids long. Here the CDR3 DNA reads TGTGCCAGCAGCCAAGATGGCAGTCGGATCTACGAGCAGTACTTC. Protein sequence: CASSQDGSRIYEQYF.

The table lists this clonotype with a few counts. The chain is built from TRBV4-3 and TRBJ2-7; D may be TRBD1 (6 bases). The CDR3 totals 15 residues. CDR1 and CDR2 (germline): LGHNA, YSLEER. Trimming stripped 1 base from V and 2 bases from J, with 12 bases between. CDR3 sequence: CASSQGGQFPYEQYF. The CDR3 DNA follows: TGCGCCAGCAGCCAAGGCGGACAGTTTCCCTACGAGCAGTACTTC.

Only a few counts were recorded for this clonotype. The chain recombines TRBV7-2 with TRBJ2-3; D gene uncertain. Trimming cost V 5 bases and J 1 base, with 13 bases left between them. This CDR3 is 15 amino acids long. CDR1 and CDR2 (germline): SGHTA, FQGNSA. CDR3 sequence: CASSRHPEGTDTQYF. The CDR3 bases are TGTGCCAGCAGCAGACACCCCGAGGGCACAGATACGCAGTATTTT.

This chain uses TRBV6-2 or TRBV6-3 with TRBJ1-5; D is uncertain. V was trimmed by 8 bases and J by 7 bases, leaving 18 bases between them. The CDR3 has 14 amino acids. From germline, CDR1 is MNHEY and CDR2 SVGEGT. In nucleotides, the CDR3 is TGTGCCAGCCGCCCCGGCGGGTCACACCAGCCCCAGCATTTT. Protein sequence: CASRPGGSHQPQHF.

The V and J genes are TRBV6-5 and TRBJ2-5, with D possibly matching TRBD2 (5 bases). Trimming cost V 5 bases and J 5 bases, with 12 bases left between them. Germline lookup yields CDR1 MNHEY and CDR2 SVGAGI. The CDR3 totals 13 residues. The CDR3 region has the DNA TGTGCCAGCAGTCCTCGGGAACTGGAGACCCAGTACTTC. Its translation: CASSPRELETQYF.

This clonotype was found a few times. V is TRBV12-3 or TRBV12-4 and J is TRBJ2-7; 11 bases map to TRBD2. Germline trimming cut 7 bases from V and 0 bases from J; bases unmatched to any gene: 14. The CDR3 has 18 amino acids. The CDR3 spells CASTAGTSGSLSSYEQYF. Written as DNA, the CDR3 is TGTGCCAGCACCGCCGGGACTAGCGGTTCTCTTTCCTCCTACGAGCAGTACTTC.

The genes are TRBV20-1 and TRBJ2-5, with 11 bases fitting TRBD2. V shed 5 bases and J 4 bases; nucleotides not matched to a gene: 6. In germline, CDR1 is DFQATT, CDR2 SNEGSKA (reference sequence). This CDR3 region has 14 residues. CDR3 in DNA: TGCAGTGCTGTAGCGGGGGGGCTAGGAGAGACCCAGTACTTC. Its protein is CSAVAGGLGETQYF.

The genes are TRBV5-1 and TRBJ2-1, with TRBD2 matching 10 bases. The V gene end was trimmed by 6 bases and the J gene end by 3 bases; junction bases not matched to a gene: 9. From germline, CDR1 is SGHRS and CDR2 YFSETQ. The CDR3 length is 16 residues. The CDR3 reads CASTLSGGTYYNEQFF. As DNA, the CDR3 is TGCGCCAGCACCCTTAGCGGGGGGACATACTACAATGAGCAGTTCTTC.

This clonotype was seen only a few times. The CDR3 nucleotides are TGTGCCAGCATCCCGGATAGCGGGGGGTACTACGAGCAGTACTTC. This encodes CASIPDSGGYYEQYF. The rearrangement links TRBV7-8 to TRBJ2-7; 10 nucleotides align to TRBD2. The germline gives CDR1 SGHVS, CDR2 FQNEAQ. This CDR3 comprises 15 residues. V shed 7 bases, J shed 3 bases, and the junction held 9 bases outside the gene matches.

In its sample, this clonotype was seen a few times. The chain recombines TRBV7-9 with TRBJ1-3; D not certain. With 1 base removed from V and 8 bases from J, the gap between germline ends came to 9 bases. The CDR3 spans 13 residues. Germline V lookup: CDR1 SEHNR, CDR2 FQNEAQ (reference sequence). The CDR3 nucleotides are TGTGCCAGCAGCTTAGGGCTTCGGTACACCATATATTTT. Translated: CASSLGLRYTIYF.

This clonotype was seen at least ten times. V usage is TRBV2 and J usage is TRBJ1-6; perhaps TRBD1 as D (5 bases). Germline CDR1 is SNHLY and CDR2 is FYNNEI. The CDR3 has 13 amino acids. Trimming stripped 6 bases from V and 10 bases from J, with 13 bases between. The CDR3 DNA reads TGTGCCAGCAGAACGACAGAAAGATCACCCCTCCACTTT. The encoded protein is CASRTTERSPLHF.

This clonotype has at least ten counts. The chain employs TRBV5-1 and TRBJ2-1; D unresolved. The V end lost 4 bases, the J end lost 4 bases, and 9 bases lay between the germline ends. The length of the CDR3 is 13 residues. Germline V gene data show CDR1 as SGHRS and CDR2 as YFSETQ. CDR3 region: CASSLTEYNEQFF. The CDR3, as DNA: TGCGCCAGCAGCCTCACGGAGTACAATGAGCAGTTCTTC.

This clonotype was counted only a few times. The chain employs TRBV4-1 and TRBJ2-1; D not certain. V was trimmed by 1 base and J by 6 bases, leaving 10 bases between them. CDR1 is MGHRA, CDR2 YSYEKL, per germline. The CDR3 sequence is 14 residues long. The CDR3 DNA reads TGCGCCAGCAGCCAAGTAGTAGCTGGCAATGAGCAGTTCTTC. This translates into CASSQVVAGNEQFF.

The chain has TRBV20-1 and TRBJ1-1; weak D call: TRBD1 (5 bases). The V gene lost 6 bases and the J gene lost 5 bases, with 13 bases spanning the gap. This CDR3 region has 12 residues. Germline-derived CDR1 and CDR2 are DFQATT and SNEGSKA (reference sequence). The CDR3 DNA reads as TGCAGTGCCCAGGGTGGAAGGACTGAAGCTTTCTTT. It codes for CSAQGGRTEAFF.

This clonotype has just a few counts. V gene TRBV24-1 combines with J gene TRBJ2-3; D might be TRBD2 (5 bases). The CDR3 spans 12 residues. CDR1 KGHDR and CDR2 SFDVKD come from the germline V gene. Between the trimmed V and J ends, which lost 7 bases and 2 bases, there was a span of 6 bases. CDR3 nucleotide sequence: TGTGCCACCAGGGACTTCACAGATACGCAGTATTTT. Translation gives CATRDFTDTQYF.

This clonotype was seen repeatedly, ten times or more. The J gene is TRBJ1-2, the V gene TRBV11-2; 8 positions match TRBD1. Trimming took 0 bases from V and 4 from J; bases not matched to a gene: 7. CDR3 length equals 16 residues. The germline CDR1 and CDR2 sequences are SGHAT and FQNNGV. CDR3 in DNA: TGTGCCAGCAGCTTAGATGGTGGGACAGGTGGCTATGGCTACACCTTC. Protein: CASSLDGGTGGYGYTF.

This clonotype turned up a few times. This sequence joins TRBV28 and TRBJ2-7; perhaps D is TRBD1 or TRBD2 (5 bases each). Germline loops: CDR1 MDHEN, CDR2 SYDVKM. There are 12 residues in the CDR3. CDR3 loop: CAGGRARYEQYF. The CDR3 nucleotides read TGTGCAGGAGGCAGGGCCCGCTACGAGCAGTACTTC.

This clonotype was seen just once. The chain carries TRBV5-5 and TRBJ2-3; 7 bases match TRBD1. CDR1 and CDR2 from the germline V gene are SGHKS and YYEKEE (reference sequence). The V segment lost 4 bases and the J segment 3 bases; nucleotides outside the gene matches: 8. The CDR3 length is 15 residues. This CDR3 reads CASSLKDRATDTQYF. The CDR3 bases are TGTGCCAGCAGCCTGAAAGACAGGGCGACAGATACGCAGTATTTT.

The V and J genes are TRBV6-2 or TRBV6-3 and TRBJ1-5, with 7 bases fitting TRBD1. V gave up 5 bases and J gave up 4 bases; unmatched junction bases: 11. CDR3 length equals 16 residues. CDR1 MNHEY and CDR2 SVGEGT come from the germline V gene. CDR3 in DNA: TGTGCCAGCAGTCGACTCGGCCAGGGGGGAAATCAGCCCCAGCATTTT. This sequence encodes CASSRLGQGGNQPQHF.

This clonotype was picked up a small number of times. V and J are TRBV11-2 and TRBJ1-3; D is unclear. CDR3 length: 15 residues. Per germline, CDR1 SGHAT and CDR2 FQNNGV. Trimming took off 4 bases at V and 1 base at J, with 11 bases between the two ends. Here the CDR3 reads CASSSVLASGNTIYF. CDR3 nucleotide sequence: TGTGCCAGCAGCTCTGTACTAGCATCTGGAAACACCATATATTTT.

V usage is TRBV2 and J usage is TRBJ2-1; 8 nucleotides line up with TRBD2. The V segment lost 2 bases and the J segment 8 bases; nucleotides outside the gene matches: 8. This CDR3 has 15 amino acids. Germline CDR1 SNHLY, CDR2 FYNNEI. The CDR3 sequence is CASSENRGGWDEQFF. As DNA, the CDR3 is TGTGCCAGCAGTGAAAACCGGGGGGGCTGGGATGAGCAGTTCTTC.

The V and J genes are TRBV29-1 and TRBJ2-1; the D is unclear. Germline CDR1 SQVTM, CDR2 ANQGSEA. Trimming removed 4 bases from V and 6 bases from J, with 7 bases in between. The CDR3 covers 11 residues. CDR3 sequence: CSVARVNEQFF. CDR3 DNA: TGCAGCGTTGCCCGAGTCAATGAGCAGTTCTTC.

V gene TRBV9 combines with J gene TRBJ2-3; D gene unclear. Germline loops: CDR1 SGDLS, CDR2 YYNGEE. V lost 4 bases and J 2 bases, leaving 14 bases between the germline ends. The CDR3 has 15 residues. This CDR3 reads CASSPTEAHTDTQYF. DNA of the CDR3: TGTGCCAGCAGCCCCACCGAGGCCCACACAGATACGCAGTATTTT.

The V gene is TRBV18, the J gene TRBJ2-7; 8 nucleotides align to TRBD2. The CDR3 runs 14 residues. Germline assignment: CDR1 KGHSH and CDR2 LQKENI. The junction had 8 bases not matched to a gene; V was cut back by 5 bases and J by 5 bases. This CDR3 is CASSISGTRDEQYF. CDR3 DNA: TGTGCCAGCTCAATCTCCGGGACTAGGGACGAGCAGTACTTC.

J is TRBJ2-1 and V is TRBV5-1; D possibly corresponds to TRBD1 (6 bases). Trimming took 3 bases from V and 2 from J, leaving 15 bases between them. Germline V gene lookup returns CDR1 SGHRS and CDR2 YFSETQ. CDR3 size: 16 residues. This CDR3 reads CASSSSGEVTYNEQFF. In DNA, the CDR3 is TGCGCCAGCAGCTCATCAGGGGAAGTGACCTACAATGAGCAGTTCTTC.

The chain's CDR3 is CATSIPGTGGETQYF. CDR3 bases: TGTGCCACCAGCATCCCCGGGACAGGGGGAGAGACCCAGTACTTC. The V and J genes are TRBV15 and TRBJ2-5, with 11 bases identical to TRBD1. The CDR3 runs to 15 residues. Trimming removed 4 bases from V and 4 bases from J; junction bases left unmatched: 5. Germline CDR1 reads LNHNV; CDR2 reads YYDKDF (reference sequence). The whole variable domain, filled in from reference TRBV15 and TRBJ2-5, reads DAMVIQNPRYQVTQFGKPVTLSCSQTLNHNVMYWYQQKSSQAPKLLFHYYDKDFNNEADTPDNFQSRRPNTSFCFLDIRSPGLGDTAMYLCATSIPGTGGETQYFGPGTRLLVL.